The present entry profiles one T cell receptor beta chain with its context. V lost 4 bases to trimming and J lost 2 bases; unmatched junction nucleotides: 7. This CDR3 spans 18 amino acids. The germline CDR1 and CDR2 sequences are MNHEY and SMNVEV (reference sequence). Original handling: Counts of nucleated cells, estimated from reference gene primer amplification, were obtained. The table came from immunoSEQ multiplex PCR; TCRdb's copy has only in-frame clones and leaves some out. V and J calls plus clone size are reproduced from that table; the DNA served to infer D and trimming. The table shows about 280,000 clones, with roughly 90% occurring only once. The data belong to a study of blood T cell repertoires in COVID-19.

This clonotype was obtained from a young woman with COVID-19, enrolled during active disease. The specimen was peripheral blood. The gene calls are TRBV27 and TRBJ2-3; 15 bases agree with TRBD2. The CDR3 protein is CASSYVGLAGGFTDTQYF. CDR3 DNA: TGTGCCAGCAGTTATGTAGGACTAGCGGGAGGGTTCACAGATACGCAGTATTTT.